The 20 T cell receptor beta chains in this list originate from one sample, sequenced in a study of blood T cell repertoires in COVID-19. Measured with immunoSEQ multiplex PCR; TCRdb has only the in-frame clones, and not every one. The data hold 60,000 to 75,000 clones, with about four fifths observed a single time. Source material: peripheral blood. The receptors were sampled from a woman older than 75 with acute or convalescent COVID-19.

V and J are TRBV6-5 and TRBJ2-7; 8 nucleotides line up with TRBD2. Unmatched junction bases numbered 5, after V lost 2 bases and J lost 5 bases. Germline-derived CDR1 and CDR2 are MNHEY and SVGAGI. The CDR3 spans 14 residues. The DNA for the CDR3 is TGTGCCAGCAGTTACACAGGGACTAGAGACGAGCAGTACTTC. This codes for CASSYTGTRDEQYF.

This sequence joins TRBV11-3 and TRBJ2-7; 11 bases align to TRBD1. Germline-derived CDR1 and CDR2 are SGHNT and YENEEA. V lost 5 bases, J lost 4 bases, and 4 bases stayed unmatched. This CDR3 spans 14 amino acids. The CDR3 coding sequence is TGTGCCAGCAGCAGCCGGGACAGGGGGTACGAGCAGTACTTC. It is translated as CASSSRDRGYEQYF.

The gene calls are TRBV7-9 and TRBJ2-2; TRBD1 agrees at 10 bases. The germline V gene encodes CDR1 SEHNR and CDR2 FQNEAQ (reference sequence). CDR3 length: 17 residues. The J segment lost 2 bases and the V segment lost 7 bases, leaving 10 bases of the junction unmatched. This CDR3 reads CASIGTGAQLNTGELFF. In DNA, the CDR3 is TGTGCCAGCATCGGGACAGGGGCCCAACTAAACACCGGGGAGCTGTTTTTT.

The CDR3 DNA reads TGTGCCAGCAGTTCTAGGTACTACGAGCAGTACTTC. It specifies CASSSRYYEQYF. The chain uses TRBV12-3 or TRBV12-4 and TRBJ2-7; D is undetermined. The CDR3 loop spans 12 amino acids. The V end lost 4 bases, the J end lost 3 bases, and 7 bases lay between the germline ends.

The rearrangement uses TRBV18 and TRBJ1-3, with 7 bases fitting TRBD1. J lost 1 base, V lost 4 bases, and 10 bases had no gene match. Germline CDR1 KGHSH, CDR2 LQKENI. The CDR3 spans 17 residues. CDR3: CASSLDRDVSSGNTIYF. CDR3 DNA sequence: TGTGCCAGCTCACTTGACAGGGACGTGAGTTCTGGAAACACCATATATTTT.

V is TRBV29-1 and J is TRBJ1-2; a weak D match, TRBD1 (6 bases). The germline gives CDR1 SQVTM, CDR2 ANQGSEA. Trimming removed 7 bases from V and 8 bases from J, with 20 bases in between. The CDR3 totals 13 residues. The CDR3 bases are TGCAGCGCCGCTCAGGGGCAGGGTCACGGCTACACCTTC. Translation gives CSAAQGQGHGYTF. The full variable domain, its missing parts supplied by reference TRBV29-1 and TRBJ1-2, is SAVISQKPSRDICQRGTSLTIQCQVDSQVTMMFWYRQQPGQSLTLIATANQGSEATYESGFVIDKFPISRPNLTFSTLTVSNMSPEDSSIYLCSAAQGQGHGYTFGSGTRLTVV.

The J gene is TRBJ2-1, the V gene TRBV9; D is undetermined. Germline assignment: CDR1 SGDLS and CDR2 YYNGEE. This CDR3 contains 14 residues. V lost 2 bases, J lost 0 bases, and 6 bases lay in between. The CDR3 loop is CASSVGLSYNEQFF. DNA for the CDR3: TGTGCCAGCAGCGTGGGCCTCTCCTACAATGAGCAGTTCTTC.

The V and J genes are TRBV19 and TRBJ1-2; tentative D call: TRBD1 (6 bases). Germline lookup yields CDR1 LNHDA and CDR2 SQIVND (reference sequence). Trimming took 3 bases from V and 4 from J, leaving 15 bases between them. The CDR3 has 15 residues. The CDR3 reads CASSIVRGSGYGYTF. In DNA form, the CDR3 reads TGTGCCAGTAGTATTGTAAGGGGGAGTGGCTATGGCTACACCTTC. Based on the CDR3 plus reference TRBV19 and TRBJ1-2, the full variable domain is DGGITQSPKYLFRKEGQNVTLSCEQNLNHDAMYWYRQDPGQGLRLIYYSQIVNDFQKGDIAEGYSVSREKKESFPLTVTSAQKNPTAFYLCASSIVRGSGYGYTFGSGTRLTVV.

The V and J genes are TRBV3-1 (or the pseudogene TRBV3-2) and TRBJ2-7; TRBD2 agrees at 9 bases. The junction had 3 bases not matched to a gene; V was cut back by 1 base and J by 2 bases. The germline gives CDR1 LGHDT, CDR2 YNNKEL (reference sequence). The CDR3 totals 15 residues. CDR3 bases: TGTGCCAGCAGCCAAGGGGCGGGGGGGCCCTACGAGCAGTACTTC. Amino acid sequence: CASSQGAGGPYEQYF.

As DNA, the CDR3 is TGCGCCAGCAGGGAACTACTGAACACTGAAGCTTTCTTT. This encodes CASRELLNTEAFF. The chain links TRBV10-2 to TRBJ1-1; no reliable D call. V was clipped by 6 bases and J by 0 bases, with 8 bases between them. The CDR3 length is 13 residues. Per germline, CDR1 WSHSY and CDR2 SAAADI.

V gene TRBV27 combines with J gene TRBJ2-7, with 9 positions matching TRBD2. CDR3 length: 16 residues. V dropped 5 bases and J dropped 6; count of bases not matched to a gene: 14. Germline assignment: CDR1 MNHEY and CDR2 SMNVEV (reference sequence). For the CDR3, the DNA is TGTGCCAGCAGTGATAGCGGGGGCGGTTTCTTTGGCGAGCAGTACTTC. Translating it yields CASSDSGGGFFGEQYF.

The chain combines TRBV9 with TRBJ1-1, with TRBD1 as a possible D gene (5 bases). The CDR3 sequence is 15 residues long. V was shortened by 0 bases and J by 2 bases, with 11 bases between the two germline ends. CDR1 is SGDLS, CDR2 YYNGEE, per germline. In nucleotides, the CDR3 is TGTGCCAGCAGCGTAGACGGCAGGGCCAACACTGAAGCTTTCTTT. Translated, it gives CASSVDGRANTEAFF.

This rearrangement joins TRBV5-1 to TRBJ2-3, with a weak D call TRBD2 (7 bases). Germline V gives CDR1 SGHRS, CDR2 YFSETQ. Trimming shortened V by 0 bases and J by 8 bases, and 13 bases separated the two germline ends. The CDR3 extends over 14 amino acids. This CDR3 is CASSLEVRGGTQYF. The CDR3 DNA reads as TGCGCCAGCAGCTTGGAAGTAAGGGGGGGTACGCAGTATTTT.

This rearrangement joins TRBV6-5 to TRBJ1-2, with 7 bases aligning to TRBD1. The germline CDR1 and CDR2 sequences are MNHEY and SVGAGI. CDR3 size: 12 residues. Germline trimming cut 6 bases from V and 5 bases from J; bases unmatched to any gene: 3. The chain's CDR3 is CASRSGGYGYTF. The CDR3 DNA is TGTGCCAGCAGATCAGGGGGATATGGCTACACCTTC.

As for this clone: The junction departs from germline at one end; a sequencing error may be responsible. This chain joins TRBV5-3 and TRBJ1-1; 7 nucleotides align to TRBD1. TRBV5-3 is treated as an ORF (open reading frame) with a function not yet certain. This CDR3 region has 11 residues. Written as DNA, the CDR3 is TGTGCCACGCCGAACCCAGGGGGACCCGTCTTT. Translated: CATPNPGGPVF.

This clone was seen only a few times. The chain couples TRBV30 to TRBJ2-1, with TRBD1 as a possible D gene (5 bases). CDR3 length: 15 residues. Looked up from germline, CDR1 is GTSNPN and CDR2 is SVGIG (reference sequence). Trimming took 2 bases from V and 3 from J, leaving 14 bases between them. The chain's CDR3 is CAWSLGQTNYNEQFF. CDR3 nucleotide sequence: TGTGCCTGGAGTCTAGGACAAACTAACTACAATGAGCAGTTCTTC. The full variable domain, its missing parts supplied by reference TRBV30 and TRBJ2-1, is SQTIHQWPATLVQPVGSPLSLECTVEGTSNPNLYWYRQAAGRGLQLLFYSVGIGQISSEVPQNLSASRPQDRQFILSSKKLLLSDSGFYLCAWSLGQTNYNEQFFGPGTRLTVL.

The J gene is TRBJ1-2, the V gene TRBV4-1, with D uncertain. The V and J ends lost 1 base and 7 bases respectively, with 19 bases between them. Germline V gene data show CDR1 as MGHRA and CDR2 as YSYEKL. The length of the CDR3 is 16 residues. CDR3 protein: CASSQGIRGAPSGYTF. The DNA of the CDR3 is TGCGCCAGCAGCCAAGGTATTCGGGGAGCCCCCTCTGGCTACACCTTC.

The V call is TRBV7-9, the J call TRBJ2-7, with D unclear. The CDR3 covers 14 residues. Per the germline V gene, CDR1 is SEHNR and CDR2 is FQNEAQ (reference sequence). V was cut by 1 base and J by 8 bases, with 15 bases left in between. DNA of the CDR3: TGTGCCAGCAGCTTAGTTGCCCCCATCGGTCAGCAGTACTTC. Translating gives CASSLVAPIGQQYF.

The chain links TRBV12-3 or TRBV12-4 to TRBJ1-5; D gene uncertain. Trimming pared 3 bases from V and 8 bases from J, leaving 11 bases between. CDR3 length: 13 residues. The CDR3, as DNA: TGTGCCAGCAGTTTGCGTCCCCCCGAGCCCCAGCATTTT. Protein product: CASSLRPPEPQHF.

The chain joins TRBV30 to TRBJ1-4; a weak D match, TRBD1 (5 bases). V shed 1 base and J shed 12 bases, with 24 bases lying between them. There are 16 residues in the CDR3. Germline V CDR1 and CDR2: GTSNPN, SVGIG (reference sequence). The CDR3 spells CAWSGGPDTGLGELFF. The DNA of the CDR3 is TGTGCCTGGAGTGGTGGACCTGACACTGGGTTAGGGGAACTGTTTTTT.